This T cell receptor (beta chain) appears in the sequencing data of a study of cytomegalovirus exposure and HLA in healthy donors. Study results and caveats: A few chains tied to CMV proved CMV antigen-specific in vitro. TCR beta V- and J-gene trimming was later associated with a missense DCLRE1C variant.

A word on this clone: Its target is unknown.

V was cut by 6 bases and J by 3 bases, with 14 bases left in between. The CDR3 is made up of 14 amino acids. The germline V gene has CDR1 MGHDK and CDR2 SYGVNS. 13 Jbeta primers and 60 Vbeta primers were used for the PCR. The assay was immunoSEQ multiplex PCR, and TCRdb's table has in-frame clones only and misses some. This repertoire includes about 44,000 clones. The chain carries TRBV25-1 and TRBJ1-2; maybe TRBD1 (5 bases). The sequence derives from a male donor in good health and CMV-seronegative. The source material was PBMCs. This chain's CDR3 is CASRPQGLYYGYTF. The DNA for the CDR3 is TGTGCCAGCAGACCCCAGGGATTGTACTATGGCTACACCTTC.